Reported below is one TCR beta chain. The CDR3 has 14 amino acids. Germline V gene sequence: CDR1 SGHDT, CDR2 YYEEEE. J lost 8 bases, V lost 4 bases, and 7 bases had no gene match. This entry belongs to a study of blood T cell repertoires in COVID-19. As for the study in general: The United States, Italy and Spain were the sources of the acute and convalescent COVID-19 samples.

TCRdb's table, derived via immunoSEQ multiplex PCR, lists solely in-frame clones and lacks some. The table has about 130,000 clones, about 70% seen once; the top ten hold under 2.5%. The receptor's source is an older woman with acute or convalescent COVID-19. The gene calls are TRBV5-6 and TRBJ2-1, with TRBD2 matching 9 bases. The sample comprised peripheral blood. The DNA for the CDR3 is TGTGCCAGCAGCCTACTAGCGGGCTGGCATGAGCAGTTCTTC. Protein sequence: CASSLLAGWHEQFF.